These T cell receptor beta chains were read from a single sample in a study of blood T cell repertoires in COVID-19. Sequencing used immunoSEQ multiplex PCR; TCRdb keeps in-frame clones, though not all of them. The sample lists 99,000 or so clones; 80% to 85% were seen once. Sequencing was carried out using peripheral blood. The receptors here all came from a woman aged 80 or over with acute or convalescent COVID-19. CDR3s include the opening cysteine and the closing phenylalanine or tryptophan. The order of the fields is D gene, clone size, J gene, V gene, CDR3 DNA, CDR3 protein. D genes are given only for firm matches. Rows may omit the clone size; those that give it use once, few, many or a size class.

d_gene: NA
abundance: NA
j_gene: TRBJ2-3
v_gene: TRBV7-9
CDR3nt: TGTGCCAGCAGCTTACTAGCGACGGGAGATACGCAGTATTTT
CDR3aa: CASSLLATGDTQYF

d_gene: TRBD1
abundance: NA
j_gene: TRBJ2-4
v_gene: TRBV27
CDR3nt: TGTGCCAGCAGTTGGGACAGTAAAAACATTCAGTACTTC
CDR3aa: CASSWDSKNIQYF

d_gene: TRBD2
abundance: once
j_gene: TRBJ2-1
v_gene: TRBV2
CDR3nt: TGTGCCAGCACAACTAGCGGGAAGAACAATGAGCAGTTCTTC
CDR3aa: CASTTSGKNNEQFF

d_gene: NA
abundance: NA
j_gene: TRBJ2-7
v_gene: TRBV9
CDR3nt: TGTGCCAGCAGCGTAGAAGAGACTAGGAGCTACGAGCAGTACTTC
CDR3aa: CASSVEETRSYEQYF

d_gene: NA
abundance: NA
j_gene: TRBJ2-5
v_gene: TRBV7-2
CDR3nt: TGTGCCAGCAGCTCCACAGGGATGGGAGAGACCCAGTACTTC
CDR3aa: CASSSTGMGETQYF

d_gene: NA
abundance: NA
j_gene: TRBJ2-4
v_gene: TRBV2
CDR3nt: TGTGCCAGCAGCTTACAGCAACTAGCCAAAAACATTCAGTACTTC
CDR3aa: CASSLQQLAKNIQYF

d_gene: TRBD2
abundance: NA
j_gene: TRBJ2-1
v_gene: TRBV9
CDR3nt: TGTGCCAGCAGCGCCCTAGCGGGAGGGCCGAGGAATGAGCAGTTCTTC
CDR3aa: CASSALAGGPRNEQFF

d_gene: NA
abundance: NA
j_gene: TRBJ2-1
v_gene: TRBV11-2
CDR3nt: TGTGCCAGCAGCAGAACACTAAGCTCCCATAACAATGAGCAGTTCTTC
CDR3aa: CASSRTLSSHNNEQFF

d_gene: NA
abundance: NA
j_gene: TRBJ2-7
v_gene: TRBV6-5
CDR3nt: TGTGCCAGCAGTTACTCGATCAGCGCCTACGAGCAGTACTTC
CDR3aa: CASSYSISAYEQYF

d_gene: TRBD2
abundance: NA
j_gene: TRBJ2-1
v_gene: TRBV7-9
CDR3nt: TGTGCCAGCAGCGTACGGACTAGCGGGACGCAAAGGACAATCAATGAGCAGTTCTTC
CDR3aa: CASSVRTSGTQRTINEQFF

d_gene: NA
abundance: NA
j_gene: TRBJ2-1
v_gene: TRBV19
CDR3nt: TGTGCCAGTAGTATAGATCCGGACAATGAGCAGTTCTTC
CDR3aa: CASSIDPDNEQFF

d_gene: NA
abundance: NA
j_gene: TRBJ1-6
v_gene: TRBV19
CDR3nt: TGTGCCGCCTCGTCCCCGGGGAATAATTCACCCCTCCACTTT
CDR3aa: CAASSPGNNSPLHF

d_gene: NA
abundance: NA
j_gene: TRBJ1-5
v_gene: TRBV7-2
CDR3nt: TGTGCCAGCAGCCAGGGCGCTGGTAACAATCAGCCCCAGCATTTT
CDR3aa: CASSQGAGNNQPQHF

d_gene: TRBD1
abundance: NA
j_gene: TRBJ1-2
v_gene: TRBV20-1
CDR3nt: TGCAGTGCTAGTGGGACAGGGGGAAACTATGGCTACACCTTC
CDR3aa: CSASGTGGNYGYTF

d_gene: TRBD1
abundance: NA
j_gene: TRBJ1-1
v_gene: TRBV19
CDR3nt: TGTGCCAGTAGTGGGGAACCGGGACAGCGTTTGAACACTGAAGCTTTCTTT
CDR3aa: CASSGEPGQRLNTEAFF

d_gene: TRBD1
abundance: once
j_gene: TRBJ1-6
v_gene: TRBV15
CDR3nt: TGTGCCACCAGCAGGACAGGGACGGGGAATTCACCCCTCCACTTT
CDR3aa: CATSRTGTGNSPLHF

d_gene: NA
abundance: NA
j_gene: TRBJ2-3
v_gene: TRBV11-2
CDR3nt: TGTGCCAGCAGCGGAGCGAGCCGCACAGATACGCAGTATTTT
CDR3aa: CASSGASRTDTQYF

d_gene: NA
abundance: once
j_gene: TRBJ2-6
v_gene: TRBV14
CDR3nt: TGTGCCAGCAGCCAATTCAGAGGGAACGCTGGGGCCAACGTCCTGACTTTC
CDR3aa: CASSQFRGNAGANVLTF

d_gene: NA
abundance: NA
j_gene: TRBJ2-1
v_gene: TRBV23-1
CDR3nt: TGCGCCAGCAGTCAATCGGACACCCGGGACACCAACACCGTCTACAATGAGCAGTTCTTC
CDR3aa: CASSQSDTRDTNTVYNEQFF

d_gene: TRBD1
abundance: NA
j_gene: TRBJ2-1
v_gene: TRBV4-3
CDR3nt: TGCGCCAGCAGCCCGGACAGGGCACGTGAGCAGTTCTTC
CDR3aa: CASSPDRAREQFF

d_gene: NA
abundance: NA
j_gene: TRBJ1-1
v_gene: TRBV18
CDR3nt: TGTGCCAGCTCACACGGGAACACTGAAGCTTTCTTT
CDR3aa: CASSHGNTEAFF

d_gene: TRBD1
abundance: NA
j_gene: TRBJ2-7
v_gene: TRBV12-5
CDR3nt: TGTGCTAGTGGTTTGGGACAGGGGTCCGGTTCATCCTACGAGCAGTACTTC
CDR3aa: CASGLGQGSGSSYEQYF

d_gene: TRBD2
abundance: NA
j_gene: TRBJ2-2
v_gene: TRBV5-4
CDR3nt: TGTGCCAGCAGCAAGTTAGCGGGAGGGCCCCCCGGGGAGCTGTTTTTT
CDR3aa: CASSKLAGGPPGELFF

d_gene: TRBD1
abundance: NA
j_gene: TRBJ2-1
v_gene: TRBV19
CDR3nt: TGTGCCAGTAGCCGAACAGGGGTGAGGAACAATGAGCAGTTCTTC
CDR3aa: CASSRTGVRNNEQFF

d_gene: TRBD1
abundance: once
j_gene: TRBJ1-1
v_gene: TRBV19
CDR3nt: TGTGCCAGTAGCCCCCGGGACAGGGGTTATACTGAAGCTTTCTTT
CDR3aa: CASSPRDRGYTEAFF

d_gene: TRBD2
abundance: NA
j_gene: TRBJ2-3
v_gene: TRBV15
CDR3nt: TGTGCCACCAGCAGAGTGGGCGGGACTACCCGGGATACGCAGTATTTT
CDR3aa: CATSRVGGTTRDTQYF

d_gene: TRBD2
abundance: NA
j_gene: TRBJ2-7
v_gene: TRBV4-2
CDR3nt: TGTGCCAGCAGCCAAGAGTCTCTAGCGGGAGGGCACTACGAGCAGTACTTC
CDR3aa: CASSQESLAGGHYEQYF

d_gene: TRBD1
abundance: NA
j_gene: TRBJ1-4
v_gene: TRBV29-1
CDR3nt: TGCAGCGTTCTGACAGGGGGCAGTGAAAAACTGTTTTTT
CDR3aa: CSVLTGGSEKLFF

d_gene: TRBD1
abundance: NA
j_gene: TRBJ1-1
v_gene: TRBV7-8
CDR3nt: TGTGCCAGCAGCTTAAGCGGGACAGGGGATTCTGAAGCTTTCTTT
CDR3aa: CASSLSGTGDSEAFF

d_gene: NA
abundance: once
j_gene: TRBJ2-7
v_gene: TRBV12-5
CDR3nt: TGTGCTAGTGGTACCTCCCGGACTCTAGTCCCCCCACAGTACTTC
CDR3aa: CASGTSRTLVPPQYF

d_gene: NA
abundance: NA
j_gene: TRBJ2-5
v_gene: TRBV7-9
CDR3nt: TGTGCCAGCAGCTCGACTGGCAGGGGCGGGGGAGAGACCCAGTACTTC
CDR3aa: CASSSTGRGGGETQYF

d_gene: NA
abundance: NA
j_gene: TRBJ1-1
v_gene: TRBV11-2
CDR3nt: TGTGCCAGCAGCTTATCCGGTACGCACACTGAAGCTTTCTTT
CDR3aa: CASSLSGTHTEAFF

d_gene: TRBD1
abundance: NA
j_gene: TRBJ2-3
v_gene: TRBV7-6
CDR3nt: TGTGCCAGCAGCTTGGCAGGGGGCGAGGCAGATACGCAGTATTTT
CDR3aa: CASSLAGGEADTQYF

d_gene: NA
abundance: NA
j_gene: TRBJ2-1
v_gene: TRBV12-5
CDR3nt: TGTGCTAGTGGTTTTAGGGGGGGAGGCTCCTACAATGAGCAGTTCTTC
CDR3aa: CASGFRGGGSYNEQFF

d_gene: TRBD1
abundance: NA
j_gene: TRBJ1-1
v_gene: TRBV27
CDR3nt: TGTGCCAGCAGTTTATCAGGGACAGGTACGGGCACTGAAGCTTTCTTT
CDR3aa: CASSLSGTGTGTEAFF

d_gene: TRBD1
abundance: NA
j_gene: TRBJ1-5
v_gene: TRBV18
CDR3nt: TGTGCCAGCTCACCTACAGGGGGCTGGGAGCCCCAGCATTTT
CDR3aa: CASSPTGGWEPQHF

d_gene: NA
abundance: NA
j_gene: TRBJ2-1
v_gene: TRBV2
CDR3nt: TGTGCCAGCAGGGGGGACATTTTTGAGGATGAGCAGTTCTTC
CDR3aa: CASRGDIFEDEQFF

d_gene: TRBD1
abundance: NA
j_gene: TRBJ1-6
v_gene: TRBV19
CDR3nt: TGTGCCAGTAGTAGAGGACAGGGGGCGTATGGTTCACCCCTCCACTTT
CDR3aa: CASSRGQGAYGSPLHF

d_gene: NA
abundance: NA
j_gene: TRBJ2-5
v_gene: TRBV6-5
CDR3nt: TGTGCCATCGGCAGCTCCGGGGAGACCCAGTACTTC
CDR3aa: CAIGSSGETQYF

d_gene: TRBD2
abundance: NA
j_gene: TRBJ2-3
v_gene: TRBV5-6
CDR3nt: TGTGCCAGCAGCTCACTGAGAGCGGGAGGCGCGGATTACACAGATACGCAGTATTTT
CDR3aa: CASSSLRAGGADYTDTQYF

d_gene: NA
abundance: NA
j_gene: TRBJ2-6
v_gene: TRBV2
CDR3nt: TGTGCCAGCAAGAAACAGAACTCTGGGGCCAACGTCCTGACTTTC
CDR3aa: CASKKQNSGANVLTF

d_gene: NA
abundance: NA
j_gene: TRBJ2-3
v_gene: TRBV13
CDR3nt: TGTGCCAGCAGCGTACTAGGACCTAGCACAGATACGCAGTATTTT
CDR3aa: CASSVLGPSTDTQYF

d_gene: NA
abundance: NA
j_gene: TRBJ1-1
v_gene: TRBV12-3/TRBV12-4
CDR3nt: TGTGCCAGCAAAAGGGAGCACACTGAAGCTTTCTTT
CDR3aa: CASKREHTEAFF

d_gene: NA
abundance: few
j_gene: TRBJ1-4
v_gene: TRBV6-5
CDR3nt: TGTGCCAGCAGGGACAGTGCAACTAATGAAAAACTGTTTTTT
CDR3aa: CASRDSATNEKLFF

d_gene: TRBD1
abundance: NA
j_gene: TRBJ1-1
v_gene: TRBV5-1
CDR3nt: TGCGCCAGCAGCTTCAGGGGGCCGAACACTGAAGCTTTCTTT
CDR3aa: CASSFRGPNTEAFF

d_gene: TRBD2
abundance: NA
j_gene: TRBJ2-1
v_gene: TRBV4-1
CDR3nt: TGCGCCAGCAGCCAAGACGGACTAGCGGGATCCTACAATGAGCAGTTCTTC
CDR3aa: CASSQDGLAGSYNEQFF

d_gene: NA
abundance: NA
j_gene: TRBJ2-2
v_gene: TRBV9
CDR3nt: TGTGCCAGCAGCGTAAGTCTAACGAACACCGGGGAGCTGTTTTTT
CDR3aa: CASSVSLTNTGELFF

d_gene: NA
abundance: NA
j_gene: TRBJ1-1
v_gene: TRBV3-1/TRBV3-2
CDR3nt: TGTGCCAGCAGCCCCCTAGCAGGGAACACTGAAGCTTTCTTT
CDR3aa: CASSPLAGNTEAFF

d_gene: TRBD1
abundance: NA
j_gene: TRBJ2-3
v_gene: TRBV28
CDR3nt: TGTGCCAGCACCCCGTCAGGGGGCGCGGGAACAGATACGCAGTATTTT
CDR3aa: CASTPSGGAGTDTQYF

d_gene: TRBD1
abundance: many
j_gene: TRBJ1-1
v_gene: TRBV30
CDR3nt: TGTGCCTGGGGGACAGGGCACCACACTGAAGCTTTCTTT
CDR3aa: CAWGTGHHTEAFF

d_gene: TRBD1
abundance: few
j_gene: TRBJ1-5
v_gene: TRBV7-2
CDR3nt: TGTGCCAGCAGCCAAGGGACAGCGAATCAGCCCCAGCATTTT
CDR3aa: CASSQGTANQPQHF

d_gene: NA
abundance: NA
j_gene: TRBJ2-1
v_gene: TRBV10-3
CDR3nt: TGTGCCATCAGTGGACGGCCTAGCTCCTACAATGAGCAGTTCTTC
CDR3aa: CAISGRPSSYNEQFF

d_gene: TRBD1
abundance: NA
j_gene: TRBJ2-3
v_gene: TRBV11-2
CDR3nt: TGTGCCAGCAGCACGGGACAGGGCCCCCTCGATACGCAGTATTTT
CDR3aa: CASSTGQGPLDTQYF

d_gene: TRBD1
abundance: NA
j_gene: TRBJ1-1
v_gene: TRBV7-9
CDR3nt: TGTGCCAGCAGCCCACGGGACAGCAAAGCTTTCTTT
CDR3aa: CASSPRDSKAFF

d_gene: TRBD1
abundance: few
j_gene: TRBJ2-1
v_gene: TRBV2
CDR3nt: TGTGCCAGCAGTGAATGGACAGGGGAGAGCAATGAGCAGTTCTTC
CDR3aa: CASSEWTGESNEQFF

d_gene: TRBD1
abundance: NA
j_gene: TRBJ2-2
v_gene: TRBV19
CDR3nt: TGTGCCAGTATGCGGGACAGGGTCACCGGGGAGCTGTTTTTT
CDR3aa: CASMRDRVTGELFF

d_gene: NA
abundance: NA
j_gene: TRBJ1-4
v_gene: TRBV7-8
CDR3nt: TGTGCCAGCAGCTTGGGGGGGTCTACTAATGAAAAACTGTTTTTT
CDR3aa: CASSLGGSTNEKLFF